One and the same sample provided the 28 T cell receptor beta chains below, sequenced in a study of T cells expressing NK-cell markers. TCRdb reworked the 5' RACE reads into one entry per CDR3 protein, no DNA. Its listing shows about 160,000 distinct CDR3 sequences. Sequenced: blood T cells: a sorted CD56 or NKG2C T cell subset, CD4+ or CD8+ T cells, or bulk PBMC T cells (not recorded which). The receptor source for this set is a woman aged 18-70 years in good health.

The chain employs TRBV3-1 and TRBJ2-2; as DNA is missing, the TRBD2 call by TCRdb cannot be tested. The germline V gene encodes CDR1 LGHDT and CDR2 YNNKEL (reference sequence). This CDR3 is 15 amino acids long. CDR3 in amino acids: CASRQGLVRTGELFF.

CDR3 residues: CSVALAGNTGELFF. The chain combines TRBV29-1 with TRBJ2-2; TCRdb reports TRBD2, a call that lacks DNA to check it against. The CDR3 has 14 amino acids. From germline, CDR1 is SQVTM and CDR2 ANQGSEA.

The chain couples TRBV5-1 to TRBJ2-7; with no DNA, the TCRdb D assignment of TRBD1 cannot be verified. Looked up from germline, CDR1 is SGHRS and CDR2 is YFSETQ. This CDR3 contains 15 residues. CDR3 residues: CASSAGQDPAYEQYF.

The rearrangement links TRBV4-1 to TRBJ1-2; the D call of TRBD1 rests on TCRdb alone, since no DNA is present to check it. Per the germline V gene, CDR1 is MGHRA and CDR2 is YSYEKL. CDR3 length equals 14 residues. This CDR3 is CASSQADGGGGYTF.

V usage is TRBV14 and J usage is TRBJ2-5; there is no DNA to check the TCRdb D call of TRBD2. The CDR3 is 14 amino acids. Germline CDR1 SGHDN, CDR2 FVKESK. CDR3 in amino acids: CASSQVPPAGTQYF.

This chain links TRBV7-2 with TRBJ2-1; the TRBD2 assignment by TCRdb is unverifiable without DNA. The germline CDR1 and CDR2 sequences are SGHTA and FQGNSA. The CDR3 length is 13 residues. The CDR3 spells CASSLNRRDEQFF.

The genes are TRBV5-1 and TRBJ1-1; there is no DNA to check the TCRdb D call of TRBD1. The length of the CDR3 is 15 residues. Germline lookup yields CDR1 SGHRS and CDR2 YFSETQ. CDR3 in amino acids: CASTSSGGLNTEAFF.

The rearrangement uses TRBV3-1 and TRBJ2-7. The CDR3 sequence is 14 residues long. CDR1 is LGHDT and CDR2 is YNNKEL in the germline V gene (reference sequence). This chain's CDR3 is CASSQGAIDYEQYF.

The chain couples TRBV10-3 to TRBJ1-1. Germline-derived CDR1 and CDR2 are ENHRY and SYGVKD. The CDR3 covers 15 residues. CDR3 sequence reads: CAISESLTSGTEAFF.

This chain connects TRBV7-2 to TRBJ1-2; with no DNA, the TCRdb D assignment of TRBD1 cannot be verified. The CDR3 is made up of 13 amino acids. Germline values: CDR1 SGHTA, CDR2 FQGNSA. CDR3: CASSPRQGGGYTF.

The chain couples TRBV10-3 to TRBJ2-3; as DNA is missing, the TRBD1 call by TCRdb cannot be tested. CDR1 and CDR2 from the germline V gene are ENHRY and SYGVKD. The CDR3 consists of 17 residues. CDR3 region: CAISEILRDRVPDTQYF.

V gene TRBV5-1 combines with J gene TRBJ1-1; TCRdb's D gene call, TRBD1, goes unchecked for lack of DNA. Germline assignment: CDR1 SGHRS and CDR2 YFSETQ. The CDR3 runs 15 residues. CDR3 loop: CASRLRGPMNTEAFF.

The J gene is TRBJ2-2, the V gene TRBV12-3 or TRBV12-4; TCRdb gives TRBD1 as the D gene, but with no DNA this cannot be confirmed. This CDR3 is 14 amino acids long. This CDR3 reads CASRIRGGTGELFF.

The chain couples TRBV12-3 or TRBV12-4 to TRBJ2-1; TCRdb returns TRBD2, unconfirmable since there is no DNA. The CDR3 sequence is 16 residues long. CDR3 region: CASSPTPRGRDNEQFF.

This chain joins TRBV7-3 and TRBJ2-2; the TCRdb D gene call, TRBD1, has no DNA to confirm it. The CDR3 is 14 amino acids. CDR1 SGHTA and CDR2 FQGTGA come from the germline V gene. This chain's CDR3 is CASSTRTGTGELFF. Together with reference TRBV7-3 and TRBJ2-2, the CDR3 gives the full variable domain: GAGVSQTPSNKVTEKGKYVELRCDPISGHTALYWYRQSLGQGPEFLIYFQGTGAADDSGLPNDRFFAVRPEGSVSTLKIQRTERGDSAVYLCASSTRTGTGELFFGEGSRLTVL.

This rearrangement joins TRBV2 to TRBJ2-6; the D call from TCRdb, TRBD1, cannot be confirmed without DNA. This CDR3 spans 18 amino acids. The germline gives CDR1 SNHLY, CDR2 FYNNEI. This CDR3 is CASSPDRYSVSGANVLTF.

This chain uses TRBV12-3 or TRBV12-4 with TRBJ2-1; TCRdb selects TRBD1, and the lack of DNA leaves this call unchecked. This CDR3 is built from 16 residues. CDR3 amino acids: CASSLMRGPTYNEQFF.

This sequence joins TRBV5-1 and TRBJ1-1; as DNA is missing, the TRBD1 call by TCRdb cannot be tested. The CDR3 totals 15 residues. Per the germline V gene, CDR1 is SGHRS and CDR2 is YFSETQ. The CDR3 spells CASSPKQGGDTEAFF. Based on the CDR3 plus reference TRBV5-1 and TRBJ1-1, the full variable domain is KAGVTQTPRYLIKTRGQQVTLSCSPISGHRSVSWYQQTPGQGLQFLFEYFSETQRNKGNFPGRFSGRQFSNSRSEMNVSTLELGDSALYLCASSPKQGGDTEAFFGQGTRLTVV.

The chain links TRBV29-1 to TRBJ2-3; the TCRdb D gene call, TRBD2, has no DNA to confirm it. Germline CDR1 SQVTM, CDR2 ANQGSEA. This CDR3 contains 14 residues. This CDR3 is CSGQLGSRTDTQYF.

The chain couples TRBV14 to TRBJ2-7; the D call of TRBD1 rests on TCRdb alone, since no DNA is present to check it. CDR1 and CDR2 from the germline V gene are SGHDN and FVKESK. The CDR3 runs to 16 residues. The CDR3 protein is CASSQGQTGRWNEQYF.

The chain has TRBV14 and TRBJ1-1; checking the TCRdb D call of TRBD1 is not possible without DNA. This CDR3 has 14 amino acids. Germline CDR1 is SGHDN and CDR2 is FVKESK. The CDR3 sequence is CASSQSRQGGEAFF.

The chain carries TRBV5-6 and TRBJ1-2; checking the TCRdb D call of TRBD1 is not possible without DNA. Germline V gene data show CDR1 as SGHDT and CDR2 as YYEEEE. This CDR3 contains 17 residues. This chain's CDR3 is CASRSGQGALANYGYTF.

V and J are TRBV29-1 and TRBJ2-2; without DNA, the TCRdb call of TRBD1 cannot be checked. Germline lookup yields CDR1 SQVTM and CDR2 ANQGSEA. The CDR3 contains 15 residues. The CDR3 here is CSVTAGAANTGELFF.

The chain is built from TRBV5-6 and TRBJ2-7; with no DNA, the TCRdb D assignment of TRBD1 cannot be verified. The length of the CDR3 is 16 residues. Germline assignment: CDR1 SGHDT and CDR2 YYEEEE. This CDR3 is CASSTKGRQVTYEQYF.

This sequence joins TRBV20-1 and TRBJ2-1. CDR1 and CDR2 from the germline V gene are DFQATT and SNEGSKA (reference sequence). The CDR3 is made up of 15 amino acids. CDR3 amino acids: CSARENRRPYNEQFF.

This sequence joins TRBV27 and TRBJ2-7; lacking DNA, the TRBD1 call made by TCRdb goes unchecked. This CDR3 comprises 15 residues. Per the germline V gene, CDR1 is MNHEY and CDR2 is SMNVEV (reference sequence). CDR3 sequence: CASSLHATGGYEQYF.

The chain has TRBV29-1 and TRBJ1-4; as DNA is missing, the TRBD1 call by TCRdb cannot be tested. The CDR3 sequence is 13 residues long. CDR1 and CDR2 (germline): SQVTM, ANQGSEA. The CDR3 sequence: CSVDRGVGEKLFF.

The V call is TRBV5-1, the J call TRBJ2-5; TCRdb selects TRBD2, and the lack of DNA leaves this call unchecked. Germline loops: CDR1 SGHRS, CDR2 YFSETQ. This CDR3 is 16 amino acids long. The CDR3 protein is CASSITSGTSFQTQYF.